This T cell receptor (beta chain) was recovered during a study of T cell changes during pregnancy in multiple sclerosis. This CDR3 is 11 amino acids long. V shed 11 bases and J shed 8 bases, with 15 bases lying between them. The germline CDR1 and CDR2 sequences are MNHEY and SVGAGI. Sequencing was performed with immunoSEQ multiplex PCR; in TCRdb, only in-frame clones are kept and a portion is missing. The sample yields about 42,000 clones, around nine tenths seen once. The material sequenced was CD4+ T cells from peripheral blood mononuclear cells, taken after pregnancy. The rearrangement uses TRBV6-5 and TRBJ1-2; D is possibly TRBD1 (6 bases). This clonotype originated in a female donor with multiple sclerosis, enrolled in a pregnancy study. The DNA for the CDR3 is TGTGCCGCCGAGGGGGGGGGCGGCTACACCTTC. It codes for CAAEGGGGYTF.